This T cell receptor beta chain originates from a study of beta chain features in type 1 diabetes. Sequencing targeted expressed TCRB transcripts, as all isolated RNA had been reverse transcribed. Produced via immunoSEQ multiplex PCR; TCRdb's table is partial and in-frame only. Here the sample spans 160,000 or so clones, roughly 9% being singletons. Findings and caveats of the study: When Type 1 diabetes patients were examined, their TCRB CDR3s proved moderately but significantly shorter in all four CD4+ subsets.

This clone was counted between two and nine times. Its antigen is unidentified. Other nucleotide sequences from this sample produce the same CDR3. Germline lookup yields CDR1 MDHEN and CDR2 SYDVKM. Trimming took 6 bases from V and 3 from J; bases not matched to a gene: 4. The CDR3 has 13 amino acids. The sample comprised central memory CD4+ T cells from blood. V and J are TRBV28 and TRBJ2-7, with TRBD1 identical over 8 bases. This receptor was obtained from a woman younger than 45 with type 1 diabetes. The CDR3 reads CASSPGQDYEQYF. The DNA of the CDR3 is TGTGCCAGCAGCCCGGGACAGGACTACGAGCAGTACTTC.